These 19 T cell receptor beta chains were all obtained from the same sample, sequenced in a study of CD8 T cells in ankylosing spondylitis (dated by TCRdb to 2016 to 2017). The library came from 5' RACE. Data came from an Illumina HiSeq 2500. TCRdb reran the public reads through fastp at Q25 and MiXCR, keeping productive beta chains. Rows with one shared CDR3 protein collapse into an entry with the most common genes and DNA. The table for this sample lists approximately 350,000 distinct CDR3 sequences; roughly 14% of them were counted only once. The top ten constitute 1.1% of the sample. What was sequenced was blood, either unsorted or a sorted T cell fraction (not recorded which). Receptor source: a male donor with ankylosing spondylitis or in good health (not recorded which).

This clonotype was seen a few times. In nucleotides, the CDR3 is TGCAGTGCTAGAGATGGGACAGGGGGCTCGGGCTACACCTTC. This translates into CSARDGTGGSGYTF. V is TRBV20-1 and J is TRBJ1-2; 12 bases are a match to TRBD1. The germline CDR1 and CDR2 sequences are DFQATT and SNEGSKA (reference sequence). The length of the CDR3 is 14 residues. V was pared by 0 bases and J by 8 bases, with 4 bases of the junction left unmatched.

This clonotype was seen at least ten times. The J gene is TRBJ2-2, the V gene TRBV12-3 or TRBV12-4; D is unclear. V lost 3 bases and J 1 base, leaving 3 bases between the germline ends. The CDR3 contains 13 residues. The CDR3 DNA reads TGTGCCAGCAGTTTCAGGAACACCGGGGAGCTGTTTTTT. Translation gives CASSFRNTGELFF.

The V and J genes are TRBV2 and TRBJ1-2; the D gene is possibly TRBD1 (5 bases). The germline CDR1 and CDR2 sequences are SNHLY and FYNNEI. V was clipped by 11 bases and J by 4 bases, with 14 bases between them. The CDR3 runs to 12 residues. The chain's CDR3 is CAGRDGLYGYTF. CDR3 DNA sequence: TGTGCCGGCCGGGACGGCCTCTATGGCTACACCTTC.

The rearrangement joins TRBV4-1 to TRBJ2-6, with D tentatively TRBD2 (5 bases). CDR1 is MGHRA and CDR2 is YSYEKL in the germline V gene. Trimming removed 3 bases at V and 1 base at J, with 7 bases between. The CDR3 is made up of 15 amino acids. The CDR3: CASSHTRSGANVLTF. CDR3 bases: TGCGCCAGCAGCCACACTAGGTCTGGGGCCAACGTCCTGACTTTC.

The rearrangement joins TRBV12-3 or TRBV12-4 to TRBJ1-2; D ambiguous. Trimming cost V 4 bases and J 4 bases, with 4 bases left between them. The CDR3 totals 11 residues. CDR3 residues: CASSSFYGYTF. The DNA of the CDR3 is TGTGCCAGCAGTTCCTTCTATGGCTACACCTTC.

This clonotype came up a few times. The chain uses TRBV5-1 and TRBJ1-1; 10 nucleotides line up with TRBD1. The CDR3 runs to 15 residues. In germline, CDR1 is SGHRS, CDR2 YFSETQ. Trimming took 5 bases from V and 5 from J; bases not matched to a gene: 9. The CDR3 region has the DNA TGCGCCAGCAGTCGCGCTGGGACAGGGGCAACTGAAGCTTTCTTT. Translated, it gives CASSRAGTGATEAFF.

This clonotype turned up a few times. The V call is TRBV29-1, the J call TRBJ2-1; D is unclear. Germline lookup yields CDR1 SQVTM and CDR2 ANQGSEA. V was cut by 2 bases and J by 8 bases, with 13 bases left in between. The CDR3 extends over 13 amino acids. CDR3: CSVEPPSRDEQFF. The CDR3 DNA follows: TGCAGCGTTGAACCTCCATCGCGCGATGAGCAGTTCTTC.

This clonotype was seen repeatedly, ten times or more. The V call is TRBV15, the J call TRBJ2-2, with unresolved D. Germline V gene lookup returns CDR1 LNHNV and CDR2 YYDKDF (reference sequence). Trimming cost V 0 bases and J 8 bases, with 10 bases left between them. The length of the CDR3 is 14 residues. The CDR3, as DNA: TGTGCCACCAGCAGAGATCCGAAGGCGGGGGAGCTGTTTTTT. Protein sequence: CATSRDPKAGELFF.

CDR3 nucleotides: TGTGCCAGCAGGGACAGGATGAACACTGAAGCTTTCTTT. Protein: CASRDRMNTEAFF. The genes are TRBV2 and TRBJ1-1, with 7 bases matching TRBD1. The CDR3 is 13 amino acids. Unmatched junction bases numbered 1, after V lost 6 bases and J lost 0 bases. CDR1 and CDR2 from the germline V gene are SNHLY and FYNNEI.

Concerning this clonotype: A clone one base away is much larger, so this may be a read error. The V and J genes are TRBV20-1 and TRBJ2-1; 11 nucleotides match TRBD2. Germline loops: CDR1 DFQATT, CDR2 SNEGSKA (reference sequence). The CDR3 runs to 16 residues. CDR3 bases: TGCTGTGCTAGAGATAGTAGGGTAGCGGGGGGGCCTGAGCAGTTCTTC. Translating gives CCARDSRVAGGPEQFF.

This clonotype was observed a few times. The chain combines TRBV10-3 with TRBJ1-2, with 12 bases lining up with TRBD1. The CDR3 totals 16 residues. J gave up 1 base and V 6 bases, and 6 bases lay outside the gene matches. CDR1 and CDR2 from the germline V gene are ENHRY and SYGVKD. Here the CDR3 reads CAIRGTGGASNYGYTF. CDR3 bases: TGTGCCATCAGGGGGACAGGGGGCGCGAGTAACTATGGCTACACCTTC.

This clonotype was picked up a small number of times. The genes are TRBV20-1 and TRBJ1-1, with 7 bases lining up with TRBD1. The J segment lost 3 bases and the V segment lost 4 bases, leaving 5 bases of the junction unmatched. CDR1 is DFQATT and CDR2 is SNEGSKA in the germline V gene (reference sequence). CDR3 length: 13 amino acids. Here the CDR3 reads CSATFRGDTEAFF. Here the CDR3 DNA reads TGCAGTGCTACTTTCAGGGGGGACACTGAAGCTTTCTTT.

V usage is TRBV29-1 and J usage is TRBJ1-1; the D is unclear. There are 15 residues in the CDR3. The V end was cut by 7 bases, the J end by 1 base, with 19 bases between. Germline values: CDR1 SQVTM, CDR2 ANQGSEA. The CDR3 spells CSARGGVRENTEAFF. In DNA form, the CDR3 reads TGCAGCGCTCGGGGAGGTGTCAGAGAGAACACTGAAGCTTTCTTT.

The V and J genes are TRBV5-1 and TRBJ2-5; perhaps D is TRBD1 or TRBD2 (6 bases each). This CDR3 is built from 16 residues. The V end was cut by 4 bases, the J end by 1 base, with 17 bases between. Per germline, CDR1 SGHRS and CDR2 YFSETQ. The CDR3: CASSPLPGASQETQYF. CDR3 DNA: TGCGCCAGCAGCCCACTACCGGGGGCATCCCAAGAGACCCAGTACTTC.

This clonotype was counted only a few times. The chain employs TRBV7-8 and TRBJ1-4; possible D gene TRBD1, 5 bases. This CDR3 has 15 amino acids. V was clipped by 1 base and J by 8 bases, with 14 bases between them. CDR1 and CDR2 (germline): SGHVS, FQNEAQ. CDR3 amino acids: CASSLDTGTGEKLFF. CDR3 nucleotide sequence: TGTGCCAGCAGCTTAGATACCGGGACGGGCGAAAAACTGTTTTTT.

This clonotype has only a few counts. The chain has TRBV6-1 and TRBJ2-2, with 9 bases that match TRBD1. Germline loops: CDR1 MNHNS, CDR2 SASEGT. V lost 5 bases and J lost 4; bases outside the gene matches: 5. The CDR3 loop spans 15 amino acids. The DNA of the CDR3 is TGTGCCAGCAGTCCGCGGGACAGGGCCACCGGGGAGCTGTTTTTT. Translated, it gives CASSPRDRATGELFF.

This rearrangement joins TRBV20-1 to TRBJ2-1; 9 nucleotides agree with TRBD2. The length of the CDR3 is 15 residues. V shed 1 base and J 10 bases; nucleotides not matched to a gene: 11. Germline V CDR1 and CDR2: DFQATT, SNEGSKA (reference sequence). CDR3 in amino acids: CSARVGSGGPEEQFF. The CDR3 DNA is TGCAGTGCTAGAGTGGGTAGCGGGGGCCCCGAGGAGCAGTTCTTC.

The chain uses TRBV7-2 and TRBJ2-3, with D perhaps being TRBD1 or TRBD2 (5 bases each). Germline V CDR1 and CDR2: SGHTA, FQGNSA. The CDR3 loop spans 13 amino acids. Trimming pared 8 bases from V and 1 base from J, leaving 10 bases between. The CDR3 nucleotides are TGTGCCAGCGGAAGAGGGGGCACAGATACGCAGTATTTT. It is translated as CASGRGGTDTQYF.

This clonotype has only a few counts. CDR3: CAIRGEGNYGYTF. CDR3 nucleotide sequence: TGTGCCATCCGAGGGGAGGGTAACTATGGCTACACCTTC. The V gene is TRBV6-1, the J gene TRBJ1-2; D possibly corresponds to TRBD1 (5 bases). The CDR3 loop spans 13 amino acids. The V gene's germline CDR1 is MNHNS and CDR2 SASEGT. Trimming stripped 10 bases from V and 1 base from J, with 13 bases between.